These 23 T cell receptor beta chains share one sample of origin, sequenced in a study of blood T cell repertoires in COVID-19. Repertoires were generated with immunoSEQ multiplex PCR, while TCRdb's copy carries only in-frame clones and drops some. The data contain under 65,000 clones, 65% to 90% of them singletons. Specimen: peripheral blood. The receptors stem from a man aged 55 to 70 with acute or convalescent COVID-19.

This clone has just a few counts. The chain recombines TRBV28 with TRBJ1-2, with D unclear. This CDR3 comprises 12 residues. The germline CDR1 and CDR2 sequences are MDHEN and SYDVKM. V lost 3 bases to trimming and J lost 5 bases, with 7 bases between them. CDR3 residues: CASSLGQYGYTF. The CDR3 DNA sequence: TGTGCCAGCAGTTTGGGCCAATATGGCTACACCTTC.

This clone was counted a few times. The rearrangement uses TRBV12-3 or TRBV12-4 and TRBJ2-7; a weak D match, TRBD2 (6 bases). V lost 4 bases to trimming and J lost 1 base, with 8 bases between them. The CDR3 is 13 residues long. The CDR3 is CASSWGLSYEQYF. The CDR3 bases are TGTGCCAGCAGTTGGGGACTTTCCTACGAGCAGTACTTC.

V and J are TRBV6-5 and TRBJ1-5, with 7 bases that match TRBD1. The V and J ends lost 5 bases and 7 bases, in that order; junction bases with no gene match: 5. The CDR3 is 13 residues long. Germline CDR1 is MNHEY and CDR2 is SVGAGI. The CDR3 reads CASSRQGYQPQHF. The CDR3 coding sequence is TGTGCCAGCAGTAGACAGGGATACCAGCCCCAGCATTTT.

The chain uses TRBV3-1 (or the pseudogene TRBV3-2) and TRBJ1-2; the D gene is possibly TRBD1 (6 bases). Deletions cut 4 bases from V and 0 bases from J, with 12 bases between. Germline V gene sequence: CDR1 LGHDT, CDR2 YNNKEL (reference sequence). This CDR3 has 15 residues. The CDR3 nucleotides are TGTGCCAGCAGCCCAGGACAGCGAGCTAACTATGGCTACACCTTC. It is translated as CASSPGQRANYGYTF.

The chain uses TRBV15 and TRBJ1-2, with a possible D match to TRBD1 (5 bases). Trimming left V 5 bases short and J 8 bases short, with 15 bases between. The CDR3 has 13 amino acids. Germline loops: CDR1 LNHNV, CDR2 YYDKDF (reference sequence). The CDR3 DNA reads as TGTGCCACCAGCCCTTCCGGGACTCTCGGCTACACCTTC. Amino acid sequence: CATSPSGTLGYTF.

This chain uses TRBV6-6 with TRBJ1-4; TRBD1 matches 7 bases. The CDR3 consists of 15 residues. Trimming at V came to 2 bases and at J to 8 bases, leaving 8 bases not matched to a gene. Germline CDR1 MNHNY, CDR2 SVGAGI (reference sequence). DNA of the CDR3: TGTGCCAGCAGTTACGGCACAGGGGAGAGGGAAAAACTGTTTTTT. Its translation: CASSYGTGEREKLFF.

CDR3: CASSHRGQGYGYTF. The DNA for the CDR3 is TGTGCCAGCAGTCACAGGGGGCAAGGCTATGGCTACACCTTC. The chain couples TRBV5-4 to TRBJ1-2, with 9 bases that match TRBD1. V lost 5 bases and J lost 4; bases outside the gene matches: 6. Germline V gene lookup returns CDR1 SGHNT and CDR2 YYREEE (reference sequence). This CDR3 region has 14 residues.

This clone came up once. This chain uses TRBV5-1 with TRBJ2-6; 9 nucleotides match TRBD1. The CDR3 contains 16 residues. Per the germline V gene, CDR1 is SGHRS and CDR2 is YFSETQ. The V gene end was trimmed by 0 bases and the J gene end by 2 bases; junction bases not matched to a gene: 0. CDR3: CASSLGQGAGANVLTF. The CDR3, as DNA: TGCGCCAGCAGCTTGGGACAGGGGGCTGGGGCCAACGTCCTGACTTTC.

There are a few counts of this clone. Compared with germline, one end of the junction differs, possibly owing to a read error. The chain carries TRBV10-2 and TRBJ2-5, with 15 bases lining up with TRBD2. The CDR3 covers 14 residues. The germline V gene encodes CDR1 WSHSY and CDR2 SAAADI. The CDR3 coding sequence is TGCGCCAGCAACCCGGGACTAGCGGGGGGCGGCGAGGACTTC. The encoded protein is CASNPGLAGGGEDF.

Here the CDR3 reads CSASLSDYGYTF. CDR3 DNA: TGCAGTGCTAGTCTGTCAGACTATGGCTACACCTTC. This chain links TRBV20-1 with TRBJ1-2; the D is unclear. This CDR3 is 12 amino acids long. Germline assignment: CDR1 DFQATT and CDR2 SNEGSKA (reference sequence). The V and J ends lost 3 bases and 3 bases respectively, with 8 bases between them.

The chain recombines TRBV7-2 with TRBJ2-5; D possibly corresponds to TRBD2 (5 bases). Germline CDR1 reads SGHTA; CDR2 reads FQGNSA. V was trimmed by 4 bases and J by 5 bases, leaving 20 bases between them. CDR3 length equals 16 residues. CDR3 in DNA: TGTGCCAGCAGCTCGCAAACTAGTTATAGAGGCGAGACCCAGTACTTC. Its protein is CASSSQTSYRGETQYF.

The chain carries TRBV9 and TRBJ1-2, with TRBD1 matching 9 bases. Unmatched junction bases numbered 15, after V lost 3 bases and J lost 6 bases. Germline V gene lookup returns CDR1 SGDLS and CDR2 YYNGEE. The CDR3 extends over 17 amino acids. CDR3 protein: CASSDLPKQGARDGYTF. The CDR3 nucleotides read TGTGCCAGCAGCGACCTCCCGAAACAGGGGGCGAGGGATGGCTACACCTTC.

This chain connects TRBV6-4 to TRBJ1-5; 8 nucleotides align to TRBD1. The CDR3 loop spans 19 amino acids. CDR1 is MRHNA and CDR2 is SNTAGT in the germline V gene. The ends lost 2 bases at V and 7 bases at J; junction bases unmatched: 19. For the CDR3, the DNA is TGTGCCAGCAGTGACGATTTCCCATTCAGGGGGCAGACATGGCAGCCCCAGCATTTT. It translates to CASSDDFPFRGQTWQPQHF.

The CDR3 sequence is CASSPSGGAPLNLRSTGELFF. The CDR3 coding sequence is TGTGCCAGCTCCCCGTCCGGGGGGGCCCCCCTAAACCTAAGGAGCACCGGGGAGCTGTTTTTT. The V gene is TRBV18, the J gene TRBJ2-2; 8 nucleotides match TRBD2. V was pared by 6 bases and J by 4 bases, with 25 bases of the junction left unmatched. This CDR3 is built from 21 residues. The germline V gene encodes CDR1 KGHSH and CDR2 LQKENI.

This clone was seen just once. The V call is TRBV12-3 or TRBV12-4, the J call TRBJ1-5; D unclear. CDR3 length: 13 residues. V was pared by 7 bases and J by 7 bases, with 14 bases between. The CDR3 is CASTPLLSQPQHF. For the CDR3, the DNA is TGTGCCAGCACCCCCCTGTTGTCCCAGCCCCAGCATTTT.

The V gene is TRBV28, the J gene TRBJ2-7; tentatively, D is TRBD2 (5 bases). This CDR3 is 15 amino acids long. CDR1 and CDR2 (germline): MDHEN, SYDVKM. V shed 10 bases and J shed 3 bases, with 22 bases lying between them. The CDR3 DNA reads as TGTGCCACCCGAGTAGCGATCCAAGGCATCTACGAGCAGTACTTC. Translation gives CATRVAIQGIYEQYF.

The rearrangement joins TRBV2 to TRBJ2-1; 8 nucleotides agree with TRBD2. Looked up from germline, CDR1 is SNHLY and CDR2 is FYNNEI. J gave up 8 bases and V 0 bases, and 0 bases lay outside the gene matches. The CDR3 has 13 residues. CDR3 DNA: TGTGCCAGCAGTGAAGCGCGGGGGGATGAGCAGTTCTTC. Translating it yields CASSEARGDEQFF.

This clone was counted a single time. V and J are TRBV2 and TRBJ2-6, with a tentative D call TRBD1 (5 bases). CDR1 is SNHLY, CDR2 FYNNEI, per germline. With 7 bases removed from V and 4 bases from J, the gap between germline ends came to 14 bases. The length of the CDR3 is 15 residues. CDR3 sequence reads: CASMQDRQGANVLTF. CDR3 DNA sequence: TGTGCCAGCATGCAGGATCGACAGGGGGCCAACGTCCTGACTTTC.

The table lists this clone with a count of one. The chain uses TRBV27 and TRBJ1-1, with TRBD1 identical over 9 bases. CDR1 is MNHEY, CDR2 SMNVEV, per germline (reference sequence). The CDR3 has 16 amino acids. V dropped 4 bases and J dropped 4; count of bases not matched to a gene: 10. The DNA of the CDR3 is TGTGCCAGCAGTTCGGACAGGGGAAGAGGGAGCACTGAAGCTTTCTTT. Its protein is CASSSDRGRGSTEAFF.

This clone was seen a handful of times. The V and J genes are TRBV5-8 and TRBJ2-5; the D gene is possibly TRBD2 (5 bases). Germline CDR1 is SGHTS and CDR2 is YDEGEE. V was cut by 2 bases and J by 5 bases, with 19 bases left in between. The CDR3 spans 16 residues. Here the CDR3 DNA reads TGTGCCAGCAGCTTATCCAGCCACGGGGATCGCGAGACCCAGTACTTC. It encodes CASSLSSHGDRETQYF.

A single count supports this clone. CDR3 in DNA: TGTGCCAGCAGCCAAGAGAGGCAGACTGCCAATAATTCACCCCTCCACTTT. It encodes CASSQERQTANNSPLHF. The V and J genes are TRBV3-1 (or the pseudogene TRBV3-2) and TRBJ1-6; no clear D. The CDR3 sequence is 17 residues long. The V and J ends lost 0 bases and 5 bases respectively, with 14 bases between them. CDR1 is LGHDT and CDR2 is YNNKEL in the germline V gene (reference sequence).

The chain has TRBV9 and TRBJ2-3; 12 bases line up with TRBD2. This CDR3 is built from 21 residues. After removal of 3 bases from V and 0 bases from J, the junction contained 17 bases not matched to a gene. CDR1 and CDR2 from the germline V gene are SGDLS and YYNGEE. The CDR3 reads CASSAANPSGGARWSTDTQYF. In DNA, the CDR3 is TGTGCCAGCAGCGCCGCGAACCCTAGCGGGGGGGCTCGTTGGAGCACAGATACGCAGTATTTT.

The table lists this clone with a few counts. J is TRBJ2-1 and V is TRBV2; 8 bases are shared with TRBD2. The J segment lost 6 bases and the V segment lost 9 bases, leaving 7 bases of the junction unmatched. Per germline, CDR1 SNHLY and CDR2 FYNNEI. The CDR3 covers 13 residues. CDR3: CARAKGTSNEQFF. The CDR3 DNA follows: TGTGCCAGAGCAAAGGGGACTAGCAATGAGCAGTTCTTC.